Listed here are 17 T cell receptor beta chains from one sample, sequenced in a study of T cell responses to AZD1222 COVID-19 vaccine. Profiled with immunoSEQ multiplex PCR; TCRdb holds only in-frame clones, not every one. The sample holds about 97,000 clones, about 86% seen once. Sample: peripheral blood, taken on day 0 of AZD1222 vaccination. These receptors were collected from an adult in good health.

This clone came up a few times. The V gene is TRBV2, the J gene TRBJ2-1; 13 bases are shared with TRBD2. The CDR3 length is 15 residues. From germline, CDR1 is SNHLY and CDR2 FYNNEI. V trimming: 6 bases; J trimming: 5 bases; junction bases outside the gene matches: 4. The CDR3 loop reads CASRGLAGRNNEQFF. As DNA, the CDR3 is TGTGCCAGCAGGGGACTAGCGGGAAGGAACAATGAGCAGTTCTTC.

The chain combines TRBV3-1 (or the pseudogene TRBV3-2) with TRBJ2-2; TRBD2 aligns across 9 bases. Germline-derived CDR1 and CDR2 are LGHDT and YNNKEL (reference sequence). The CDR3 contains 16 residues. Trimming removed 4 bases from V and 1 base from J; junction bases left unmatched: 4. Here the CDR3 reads CASSPRLAENTGELFF. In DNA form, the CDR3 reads TGTGCCAGCAGCCCGCGACTAGCGGAGAACACCGGGGAGCTGTTTTTT.

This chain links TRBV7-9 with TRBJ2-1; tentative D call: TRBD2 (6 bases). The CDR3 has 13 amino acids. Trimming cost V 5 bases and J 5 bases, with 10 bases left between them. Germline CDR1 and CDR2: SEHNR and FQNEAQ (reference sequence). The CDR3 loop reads CASSPGLNNEQFF. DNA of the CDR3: TGTGCCAGCAGCCCGGGACTCAACAATGAGCAGTTCTTC.

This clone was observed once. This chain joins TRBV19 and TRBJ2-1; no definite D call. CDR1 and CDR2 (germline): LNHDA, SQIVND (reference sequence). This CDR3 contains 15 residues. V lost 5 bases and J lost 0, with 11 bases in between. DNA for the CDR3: TGTGCCAGTAGTCTGGACCGGTCCTCCTACAATGAGCAGTTCTTC. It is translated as CASSLDRSSYNEQFF.

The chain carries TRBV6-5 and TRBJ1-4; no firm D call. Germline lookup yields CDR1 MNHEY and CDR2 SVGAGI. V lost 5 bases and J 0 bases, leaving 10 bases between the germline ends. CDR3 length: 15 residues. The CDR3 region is CASSRTAATNEKLFF. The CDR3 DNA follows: TGTGCCAGCAGTCGGACGGCTGCAACTAATGAAAAACTGTTTTTT.

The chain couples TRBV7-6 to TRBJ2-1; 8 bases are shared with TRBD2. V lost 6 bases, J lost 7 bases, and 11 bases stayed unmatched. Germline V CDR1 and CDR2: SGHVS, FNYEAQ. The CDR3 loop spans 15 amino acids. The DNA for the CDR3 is TGTGCCAGCAGTAATCCCCTCCGGGAGGGGAATGAGCAGTTCTTC. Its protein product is CASSNPLREGNEQFF.

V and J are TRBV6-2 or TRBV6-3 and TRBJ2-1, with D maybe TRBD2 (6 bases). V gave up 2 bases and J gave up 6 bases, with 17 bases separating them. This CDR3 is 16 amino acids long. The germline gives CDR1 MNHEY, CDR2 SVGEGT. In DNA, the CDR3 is TGTGCCAGCAGTTACAGAAGTGGAGGGACTCGCAATGAGCAGTTCTTC. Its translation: CASSYRSGGTRNEQFF.

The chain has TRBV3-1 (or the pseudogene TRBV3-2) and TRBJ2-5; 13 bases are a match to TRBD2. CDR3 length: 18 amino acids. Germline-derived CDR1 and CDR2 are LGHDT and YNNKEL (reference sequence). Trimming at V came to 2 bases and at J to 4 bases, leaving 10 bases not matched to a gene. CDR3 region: CASSQFGLAGEVGETQYF. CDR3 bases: TGTGCCAGCAGCCAATTTGGACTAGCGGGAGAAGTGGGAGAGACCCAGTACTTC.

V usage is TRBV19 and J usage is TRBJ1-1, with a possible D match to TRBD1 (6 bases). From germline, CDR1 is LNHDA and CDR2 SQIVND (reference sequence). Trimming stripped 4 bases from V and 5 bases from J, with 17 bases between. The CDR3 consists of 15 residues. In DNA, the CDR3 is TGTGCCAGTAGTAAGCCCGAGCAGGGGCGGACTGAAGCTTTCTTT. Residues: CASSKPEQGRTEAFF.

CDR3 residues: CASSYSDYGELFF. DNA of the CDR3: TGTGCCAGCAGTTACTCTGACTACGGGGAGCTGTTTTTT. This chain links TRBV6-2 or TRBV6-3 with TRBJ2-2; possibly TRBD2 for D (5 bases). The CDR3 totals 13 residues. Germline V lookup: CDR1 MNHEY, CDR2 SVGEGT. V was pared by 0 bases and J by 7 bases, with 6 bases between.

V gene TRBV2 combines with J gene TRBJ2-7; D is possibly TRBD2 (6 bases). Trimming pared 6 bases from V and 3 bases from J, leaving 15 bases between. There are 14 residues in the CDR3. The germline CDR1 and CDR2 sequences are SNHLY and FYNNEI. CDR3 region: CASRFSFGGYEQYF. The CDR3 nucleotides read TGTGCCAGCAGATTTAGCTTCGGGGGCTACGAGCAGTACTTC.

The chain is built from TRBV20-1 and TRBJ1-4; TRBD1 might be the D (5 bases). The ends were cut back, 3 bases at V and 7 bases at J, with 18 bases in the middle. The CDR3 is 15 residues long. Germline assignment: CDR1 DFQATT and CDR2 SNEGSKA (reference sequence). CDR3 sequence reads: CSASLVESGGEKLFF. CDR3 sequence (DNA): TGCAGTGCTAGTTTAGTAGAATCGGGGGGTGAAAAACTGTTTTTT.

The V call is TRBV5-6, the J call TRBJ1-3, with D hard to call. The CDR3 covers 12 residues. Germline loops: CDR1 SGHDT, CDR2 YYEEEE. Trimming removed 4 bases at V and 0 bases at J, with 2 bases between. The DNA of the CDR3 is TGTGCCAGCAGCCTCTCTGGAAACACCATATATTTT. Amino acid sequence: CASSLSGNTIYF.

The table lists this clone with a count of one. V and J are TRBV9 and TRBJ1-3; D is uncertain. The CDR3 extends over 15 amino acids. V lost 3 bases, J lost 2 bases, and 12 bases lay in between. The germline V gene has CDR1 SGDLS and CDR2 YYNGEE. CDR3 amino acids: CASSGGQKPGNTIYF. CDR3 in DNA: TGTGCCAGCAGCGGCGGGCAGAAACCTGGAAACACCATATATTTT. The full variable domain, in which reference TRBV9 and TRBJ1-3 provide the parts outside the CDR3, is DSGVTQTPKHLITATGQRVTLRCSPRSGDLSVYWYQQSLDQGLQFLIQYYNGEERAKGNILERFSAQQFPDLHSELNLSSLELGDSALYFCASSGGQKPGNTIYFGEGSWLTVV.

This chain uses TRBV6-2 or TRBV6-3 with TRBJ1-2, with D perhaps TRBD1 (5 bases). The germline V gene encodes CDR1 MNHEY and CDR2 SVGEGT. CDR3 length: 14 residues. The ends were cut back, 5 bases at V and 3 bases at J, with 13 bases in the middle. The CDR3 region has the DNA TGTGCCAGCAGTACCGGCGGGGCATACTATGGCTACACCTTC. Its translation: CASSTGGAYYGYTF.

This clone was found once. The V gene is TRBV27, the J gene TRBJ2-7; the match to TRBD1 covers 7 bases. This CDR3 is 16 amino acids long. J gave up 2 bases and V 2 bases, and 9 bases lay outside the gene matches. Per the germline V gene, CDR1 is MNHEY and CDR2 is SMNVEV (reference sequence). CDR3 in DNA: TGTGCCAGCAGTTTAAGGGTAGGACAGGTCCCCTACGAGCAGTACTTC. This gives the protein CASSLRVGQVPYEQYF.

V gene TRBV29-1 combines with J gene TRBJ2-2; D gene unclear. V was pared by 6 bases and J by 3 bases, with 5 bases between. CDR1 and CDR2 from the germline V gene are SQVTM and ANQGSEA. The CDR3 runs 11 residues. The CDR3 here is CSVADTGELFF. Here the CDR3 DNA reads TGCAGCGTCGCTGACACCGGGGAGCTGTTTTTT.